A selection of T cell receptor beta chains follows, all from one sample in a study of blood T cell repertoires in COVID-19. Measured with immunoSEQ multiplex PCR; TCRdb has only the in-frame clones, and not every one. The data hold 200,000 to 250,000 clones, with 70% to 90% observed a single time. Source material: peripheral blood. The receptors were sampled from a man younger than 40 with COVID-19, enrolled during active disease. Both conserved end residues are part of each CDR3. D genes are given only for firm matches. Size values are once, few and many counts, or a class for expanded clones, and some rows have none.

j_gene	abundance	v_gene	d_gene	CDR3aa	CDR3nt
TRBJ1-2	.	TRBV19	TRBD1	CASSRRTYDRVRDGYTF	TGTGCCAGTAGTAGGCGGACCTATGACAGGGTACGTGATGGCTACACCTTC
TRBJ1-2	.	TRBV11-2	.	CASRGQTNYGYTF	TGTGCCAGCAGGGGGCAGACTAACTATGGCTACACCTTC
TRBJ1-5	.	TRBV5-6	.	CARQGPWVYSNQPQHF	TGTGCCCGCCAGGGCCCTTGGGTTTATAGCAATCAGCCCCAGCATTTT
TRBJ1-4	.	TRBV27	.	CASSLLRDTDEKLFF	TGTGCCAGCAGTTTGCTCCGGGACACTGATGAAAAACTGTTTTTT
TRBJ2-6	.	TRBV30	.	CAWTRQVSGANVLTF	TGTGCCTGGACCCGCCAGGTCTCTGGGGCCAACGTCCTGACTTTC
TRBJ1-5	.	TRBV19	.	CASSIPRLSNQPQHF	TGTGCCAGTAGTATACCCCGTTTAAGCAATCAGCCCCAGCATTTT
TRBJ2-5	once	TRBV21-1	.	CASSNYAGKETQYF	TGTGCCAGCAGCAATTATGCGGGAAAAGAGACCCAGTACTTC
TRBJ2-6	.	TRBV28	TRBD1	CASSSQGAGANVLTF	TGTGCCAGCAGTTCACAGGGGGCTGGGGCCAACGTCCTGACTTTC
TRBJ1-3	.	TRBV7-2	.	CASSFGLTRNTIYF	TGTGCCAGCAGCTTTGGACTGACAAGAAACACCATATATTTT
TRBJ2-2	.	TRBV27	.	CASSFYFNTGELFF	TGTGCCAGCAGTTTTTATTTTAACACCGGGGAGCTGTTTTTT
TRBJ2-1	.	TRBV5-1	TRBD2	CASSSLLGTSLNEQFF	TGCGCCAGCAGCTCCCTCCTCGGGACTAGCCTCAATGAGCAGTTCTTC
TRBJ1-2	.	TRBV4-3	.	CASSQRTANYGYTF	TGCGCCAGCAGCCAGCGGACAGCCAACTATGGCTACACCTTC
TRBJ1-2	.	TRBV7-2	TRBD1	CASRDRGLYGYTF	TGTGCCAGCAGGGACAGGGGGCTCTATGGCTACACCTTC
TRBJ1-1	few	TRBV7-2	TRBD1	CASSLDYRGEAFF	TGTGCCAGCAGCTTAGATTACAGGGGTGAAGCTTTCTTT
TRBJ2-1	.	TRBV18	.	CASSPPNDRYNEQFF	TGTGCCAGCTCACCACCGAATGACAGATACAATGAGCAGTTCTTC
TRBJ2-1	once	TRBV4-3	TRBD2	CASSQVLGGGVTFPLNEQFF	TGCGCCAGCAGCCAAGTTCTTGGGGGGGGAGTGACTTTTCCTCTAAATGAGCAGTTCTTC
TRBJ1-1	.	TRBV19	.	CASSIALNTEAFF	TGTGCCAGTAGCATAGCATTGAACACTGAAGCTTTCTTT
TRBJ1-1	.	TRBV7-9	.	CASSFSQENTEAFF	TGTGCCAGCAGCTTCAGTCAGGAGAACACTGAAGCTTTCTTT
TRBJ2-7	.	TRBV2	TRBD2	CASLSGTSVSYEQYF	TGTGCCAGCCTTTCCGGGACTAGCGTATCCTACGAGCAGTACTTC
TRBJ1-1	.	TRBV7-9	.	CASSLGANPTNTEAFF	TGTGCCAGCAGCTTAGGGGCCAATCCCACGAACACTGAAGCTTTCTTT
TRBJ1-6	.	TRBV9	.	CASSGSGTRYNSPLHF	TGTGCCAGCAGCGGATCCGGGACAAGATATAATTCACCCCTCCACTTT
TRBJ2-7	.	TRBV2	.	CASSVLTGSSYEQYF	TGTGCCAGCAGTGTCCTTACAGGGAGCTCCTACGAGCAGTACTTC
TRBJ2-3	.	TRBV18	.	CASSPTSPTDTQYF	TGTGCCAGCTCACCAACTAGTCCCACAGATACGCAGTATTTT
TRBJ1-1	.	TRBV4-1	TRBD1	CASSYRQGSTEAFF	TGCGCCAGCAGCTACCGACAGGGATCCACTGAAGCTTTCTTT